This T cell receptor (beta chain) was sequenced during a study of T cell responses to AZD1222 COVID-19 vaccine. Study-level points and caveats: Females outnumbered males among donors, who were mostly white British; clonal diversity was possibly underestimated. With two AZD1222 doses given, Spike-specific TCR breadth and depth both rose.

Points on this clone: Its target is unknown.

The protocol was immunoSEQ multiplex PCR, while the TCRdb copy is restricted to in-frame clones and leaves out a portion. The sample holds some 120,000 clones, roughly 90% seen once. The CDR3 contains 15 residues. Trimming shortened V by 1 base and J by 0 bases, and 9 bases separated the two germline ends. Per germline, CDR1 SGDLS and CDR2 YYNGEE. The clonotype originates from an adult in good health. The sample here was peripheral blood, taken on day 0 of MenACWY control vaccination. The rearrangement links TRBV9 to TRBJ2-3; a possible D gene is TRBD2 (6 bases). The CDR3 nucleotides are TGTGCCAGCAGCGTATACGGGGGAAGCACAGATACGCAGTATTTT. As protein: CASSVYGGSTDTQYF.